These T cell receptor beta chains were read from a single sample in a study of blood T cell repertoires in COVID-19. The assay was immunoSEQ multiplex PCR, and TCRdb's table has in-frame clones only and misses some. The sample contains 260,000 or so clones, roughly 85% of which appear only once. The sample consisted of PBMCs or T cells enriched from blood (not recorded which). The receptors originated from a woman between 50 and 59 years old who had recovered from COVID-19. The CDR3 runs from the conserved cysteine through the conserved F or W. A D gene is named only where the DNA matches it firmly. Clone size is not always given. Where it is, it says once, few, many or a class for expanded clones.

>.|TRBV7-9|few|TRBJ2-5
TGTGCCAGCAGCCCCGGGGGGCGGCGGGGGACCCAGTACTTC
CASSPGGRRGTQYF
>.|TRBV7-2|.|TRBJ2-3
TGTGCCAGCAGCTTAGTGGGGACAACGAGCACAGATACGCAGTATTTT
CASSLVGTTSTDTQYF
>.|TRBV3-1/TRBV3-2|.|TRBJ1-1
TGTGCCAGCAGCCAAGAATGGAGGAGGGGAGCTTTCTTT
CASSQEWRRGAFF
>TRBD2|TRBV11-3|few|TRBJ2-1
TGTGCCAGCAGCTTCGGGGGGGCAGGGTACAATGAGCAGTTCTTC
CASSFGGAGYNEQFF
>.|TRBV18|.|TRBJ2-3
TGTGCCAGCTCGTACACAGATACGCAGTATTTT
CASSYTDTQYF
>.|TRBV2|.|TRBJ1-1
TGTGCCAGCAGTGTAGGGAGCACTCCTGAAGCTTTCTTT
CASSVGSTPEAFF
>TRBD1|TRBV4-1|.|TRBJ2-7
TGCGCCAGCAGCCAGGCGACAGGGGGCTACGAGCAGTACTTC
CASSQATGGYEQYF
>.|TRBV28|.|TRBJ2-2
TGTGCCAGCAGTTCCGGGGTAGATCCCGGGGAGCTGTTTTTT
CASSSGVDPGELFF
>.|TRBV7-3|.|TRBJ1-3
TGTGCCAGCAGCCCCCAAGCAGGGATCGGAAACACCATATATTTT
CASSPQAGIGNTIYF
>.|TRBV30|.|TRBJ2-7
TGTGCCTGGAGTCACGAGCTATACGAGCAGTACTTC
CAWSHELYEQYF
>TRBD1|TRBV30|.|TRBJ1-3
TGTGCCTGGGAACAGGGGCTTTCTGGAAACACCATATATTTT
CAWEQGLSGNTIYF
>.|TRBV12-3/TRBV12-4|.|TRBJ2-7
TGTGCCAGCAGTTTAACGACGGGAAACGAGCAGTACTTC
CASSLTTGNEQYF
>.|TRBV30|.|TRBJ2-1
TGTGCCTGGAGTGGAGCAGCGCTGCAAGTCGTCTACAATGAGCAGTTCTTC
CAWSGAALQVVYNEQFF